The 2 T cell receptor beta chains below come from one sample, sequenced in a study of shared clonotypes between healthy human individuals (dated by TCRdb to between 2020 and 2021). Library preparation employed the immunoSEQ multiplex PCR assay. TCRdb limited this immuneACCESS table to in-frame rearrangements with V and J called. A share of clones is missing; checked studies link under half to unresolved V genes, and the rest is unexplained. Here the sample has more than 400,000 clones; roughly 80% occur a single time. The ten biggest clones cover 9.5% to 15% of the sample. The sequenced material came from PBMCs. These receptor sequences come from a woman aged 40 to 55 in good health. Some clones in this sample may be carry-over from other donors' samples.

The table lists this clone with a count of one. It is likely a read error: a sequence one base away is far more abundant. This specimen includes other DNA sequences encoding the same CDR3. The rearrangement uses TRBV6-1 and TRBJ2-1; maybe TRBD2 (7 bases). CDR3 length: 17 amino acids. From germline, CDR1 is MNHNS and CDR2 SASEGT. The CDR3 here is CASSGGSGSWGHNEQFF. The CDR3, as DNA: TGTGCCAGCAGTGGCGGGAGTGGCTCTTGGGGACACAACGAGCAGTTCTTC.

A remark on this clone: A far more abundant clone sits one base away, making this likely a read error. The rearrangement uses TRBV4-3 and TRBJ1-3; D is unclear. CDR1 and CDR2 from the germline V gene are LGHNA and YSLEER. The V and J ends lost 4 bases and 8 bases respectively, with 15 bases between them. The CDR3 is made up of 14 amino acids. The CDR3 nucleotides read TGCGCCAGCAGCCCCTCGACCCAGAGGTACACCATATATTTT. The encoded protein is CASSPSTQRYTIYF.